Reported below is one T cell receptor beta chain. The data stem from a study of blood T cell repertoires in COVID-19. Study summary: Researchers got acute and convalescent COVID-19 samples from the United States, Italy and Spain. PBMCs, B-cell-depleted T cells, or T cells were the source of the cDNA or gDNA that made up the material.

Per the germline V gene, CDR1 is MNHNY and CDR2 is SVGAGI (reference sequence). The V and J ends lost 2 bases and 4 bases, in that order; junction bases with no gene match: 7. CDR3 length equals 15 residues. Original processing notes: Estimation of nucleated cell counts was performed using reference gene primer amplification. Profiled with immunoSEQ multiplex PCR; TCRdb holds only in-frame clones, not every one. V, J and clone size reflect that table, while D and trimming were determined from the DNA. In the table there are about 160,000 clones, almost 85% of which are singletons. Sequenced sample: peripheral blood. The TCR comes from a woman of 80 years or more with acute or convalescent COVID-19. This chain joins TRBV6-6 and TRBJ1-2; 7 nucleotides line up with TRBD1. Here the CDR3 DNA reads TGTGCCAGCAGTTACCCACAGGGGCACTTCTATGGCTACACCTTC. It specifies CASSYPQGHFYGYTF.